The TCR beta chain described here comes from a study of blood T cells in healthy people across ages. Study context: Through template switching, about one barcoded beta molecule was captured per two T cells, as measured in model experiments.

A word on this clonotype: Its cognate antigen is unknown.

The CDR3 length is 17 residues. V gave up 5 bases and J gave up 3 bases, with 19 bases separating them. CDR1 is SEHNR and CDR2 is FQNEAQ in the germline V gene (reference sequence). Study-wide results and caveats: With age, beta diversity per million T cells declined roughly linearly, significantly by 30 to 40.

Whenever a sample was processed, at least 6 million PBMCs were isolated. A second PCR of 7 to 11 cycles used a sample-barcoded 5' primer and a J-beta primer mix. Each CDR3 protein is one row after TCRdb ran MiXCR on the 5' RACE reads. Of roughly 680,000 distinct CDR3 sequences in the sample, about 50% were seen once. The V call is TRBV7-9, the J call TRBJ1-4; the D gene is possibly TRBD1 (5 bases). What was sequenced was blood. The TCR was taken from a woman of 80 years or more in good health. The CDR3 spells CASSPSVGGAANEKLFF. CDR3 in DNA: TGTGCCAGCAGCCCCTCCGTGGGGGGTGCGGCTAATGAAAAACTGTTTTTT.